A selection of T cell receptor beta chains follows, all from one sample in a study of breast tumors, draining lymph nodes, adjacent tissues. Each CDR3 protein is one row after TCRdb ran MiXCR on the multiplex PCR reads. This table has approximately 170,000 distinct CDR3 sequences, about 33% appearing once. The sequencing sample was made of axillary lymph node tissue. The receptors stem from a female donor with breast cancer. Some clones in this sample may be carry-over from other donors' samples. The CDR3 runs from the conserved cysteine through the conserved F or W. A D gene is named only where the DNA matches it firmly. Clone size is not always given. Where it is, it says once, few, many or a class for expanded clones.

TRBV20-1,TRBJ2-5,-,TRBD2,CSASGGARETQYF,TGCAGCGCTAGCGGGGGGGCTAGGGAGACCCAGTACTTC
TRBV6-5,TRBJ2-3,-,-,CASSPPGRGADTQYF,TGTGCCAGCAGTCCACCGGGACGAGGGGCAGATACGCAGTATTTT
TRBV7-8,TRBJ1-4,many,-,CASSLGVSTNEKLFF,TGTGCCAGCAGCTTAGGGGTTTCAACTAATGAAAAACTGTTTTTT
TRBV7-9,TRBJ2-1,-,-,CASSPPQGSTYNEQFF,TGTGCCAGCAGCCCCCCACAGGGTAGTACCTACAATGAGCAGTTCTTC
TRBV6-5,TRBJ1-3,few,-,CASSRLGGPGNTICF,TGTGCCAGCAGTCGCCTTGGGGGCCCTGGAAACACCATATGTTTT
TRBV3-1,TRBJ2-1,-,-,CASSQEVRYNEQFF,TGTGCCAGCAGCCAAGAAGTCCGCTACAATGAGCAGTTCTTC
TRBV15,TRBJ1-3,-,-,CATSRDSLCSGNTIYF,TGTGCCACCAGCAGAGACTCGTTGTGCTCTGGAAACACCATATATTTT
TRBV5-6,TRBJ2-7,many,-,CASSVDSRSSYEQYF,TGTGCCAGCAGCGTGGACAGCCGAAGTTCCTACGAGCAGTACTTC
TRBV3-1,TRBJ2-7,few,TRBD2,CASSQEIAGGREQYF,TGTGCCAGCAGCCAAGAAATAGCGGGAGGGCGTGAGCAGTACTTC
TRBV7-9,TRBJ2-7,many,TRBD1,CASSLATGAYEQYF,TGTGCCAGCAGCTTAGCGACAGGGGCGTACGAGCAGTACTTC
TRBV20-1,TRBJ1-5,-,TRBD1,CSARDAGGGKNQPQHF,TGCAGTGCTAGAGATGCGGGAGGGGGCAAGAATCAGCCCCAGCATTTT
TRBV13,TRBJ1-2,many,-,CASSIRPGSNYGYTF,TGTGCCAGCAGCATACGACCCGGGAGTAACTATGGCTACACCTTC
TRBV19,TRBJ1-4,many,TRBD1,CASSGQGAWEKLFF,TGTGCCAGTAGTGGACAGGGGGCTTGGGAAAAACTGTTTTTT
TRBV20-1,TRBJ2-7,-,-,CSASSREGGEQYF,TGCAGTGCCAGCTCACGTGAGGGAGGCGAGCAGTACTTC
TRBV7-9,TRBJ1-2,once,-,CASSLVRSGWFSYEQYYGYTF,TGTGCCAGCAGCTTAGTTAGGTCAGGGTGGTTCTCCTACGAGCAGTACTATGGCTACACCTTC
TRBV11-2,TRBJ1-6,-,-,CASSLKAGGPNNSPLHF,TGTGCCAGCAGCTTAAAAGCGGGAGGGCCCAATAATTCACCCCTCCACTTT
TRBV24-1,TRBJ1-3,-,TRBD1,CATSARPTGGAGNTIYF,TGTGCCACCAGTGCTAGACCTACAGGGGGCGCCGGAAACACCATATATTTT
TRBV5-8,TRBJ2-3,many,-,CASSLVAFSDTQYF,TGTGCCAGCAGCTTGGTGGCGTTCTCAGATACGCAGTATTTT
TRBV28,TRBJ2-1,few,-,CASSPPRGPQFF,TGTGCCAGCAGTCCACCCCGGGGCCCGCAGTTCTTC
TRBV28,TRBJ1-2,-,-,CASSLAGVSNYGYTF,TGTGCCAGCAGTTTAGCGGGGGTCTCTAACTATGGCTACACCTTC
TRBV24-1,TRBJ2-3,many,-,CATSETQMNTQYF,TGTGCCACCAGTGAAACACAGATGAATACGCAGTATTTT
TRBV5-1,TRBJ2-2,many,-,CASSSKLDNTGELFF,TGCGCCAGCAGCTCTAAATTGGACAACACCGGGGAGCTGTTTTTT
TRBV4-1,TRBJ1-4,-,TRBD1,CASSRGQGRDGEKLFF,TGCGCCAGCAGCCGAGGACAGGGCAGGGACGGAGAAAAACTGTTTTTT
TRBV2,TRBJ1-4,many,TRBD1,CASSLGQAEKLFF,TGTGCCAGCAGTCTCGGACAGGCTGAAAAACTGTTTTTT
TRBV7-2,TRBJ2-7,-,TRBD2,CASTYSGGYEQYF,TGTGCCAGCACCTATAGCGGGGGCTACGAGCAGTACTTC
TRBV12-5,TRBJ1-6,many,-,CASGLRPSHSSNSPLHF,TGTGCTAGTGGTTTGAGGCCATCTCATAGCAGCAATTCACCCCTCCACTTT
TRBV30,TRBJ1-1,few,-,CAWSGPGLNTEAFF,TGTGCCTGGAGTGGGCCAGGGTTAAACACTGAAGCTTTCTTT
TRBV6-6,TRBJ2-1,many,TRBD2,CASRGLPGLAGVLYNEQFF,TGTGCCAGCAGAGGATTACCGGGACTAGCGGGAGTGTTATACAATGAGCAGTTCTTC
TRBV20-1,TRBJ1-4,many,-,CSASGWEYNEKLFF,TGCAGTGCTAGTGGCTGGGAATATAATGAAAAACTGTTTTTT
TRBV7-6,TRBJ2-1,-,TRBD2,CASSQGLAGVRTYNEQFF,TGTGCCAGCAGTCAGGGGCTAGCGGGAGTCAGGACCTACAATGAGCAGTTCTTC
TRBV7-8,TRBJ1-3,few,-,CASSLGAPGHSGNPIYF,TGTGCCAGCAGCTTAGGGGCGCCAGGTCACTCTGGAAACCCCATATATTTT
TRBV2,TRBJ1-5,many,-,CASSGQGLNQPQHF,TGTGCCAGCAGTGGTCAGGGCCTAAATCAGCCCCAGCATTTT
TRBV20-1,TRBJ2-1,many,-,CSATGLRYNEQFF,TGCAGTGCTACGGGACTCCGATACAATGAGCAGTTCTTC
TRBV6-4,TRBJ1-6,many,TRBD1,CASSARTGGGTPLHF,TGTGCCAGCAGCGCTCGGACAGGAGGTGGGACACCCCTCCACTTT
TRBV25-1,TRBJ1-2,-,TRBD1,CASRDNSGTGRGYTF,TGTGCCAGCAGGGATAATTCCGGGACAGGGCGTGGCTACACCTTC
TRBV28,TRBJ1-6,many,-,CASSSTGLDSPLHF,TGTGCCAGCAGTTCGACAGGTCTTGATTCACCCCTCCACTTT
TRBV7-3,TRBJ2-1,-,TRBD1,CASSFRDSYNEQFF,TGTGCCAGCAGCTTCAGGGACAGCTACAATGAGCAGTTCTTC
TRBV12-5,TRBJ1-1,-,-,CASGYLVGTEAFF,TGTGCTAGTGGTTACTTGGTGGGGACTGAAGCTTTCTTT
TRBV10-3,TRBJ1-5,-,-,CAISENYEHF,TGTGCCATCAGTGAGAACTACGAGCATTTT
TRBV20-1,TRBJ2-5,many,-,CSASPIETQSF,TGCAGTGCTAGCCCTATAGAGACCCAGTCCTTC
TRBV6-2/TRBV6-3,TRBJ2-7,-,-,CASSFLAWYEQYF,TGTGCCAGCAGTTTCCTTGCTTGGTACGAGCAGTACTTC